This TCR beta chain was observed in a study of T cells in Graves' hyperthyroidism and ophthalmopathy. This clonotype was found many times. The TCR beta CDR3 regions underwent amplification using RNA transcripts as the source. The HTBI primer set was used in a first-round RT-PCR of the TCR CDR3. TCRdb reprocessed the multiplex PCR reads with MiXCR, giving one entry per CDR3 protein. The top ten hold about 20% of the sample, which has a few hundred thousand distinct CDR3 sequences, about 14% seen once. This CDR3 is built from 15 residues. The V gene's germline CDR1 is KGHSH and CDR2 LQKENI. V shed 0 bases and J shed 3 bases, with 9 bases lying between them.

The V and J genes are TRBV18 and TRBJ1-3, with D possibly TRBD1 on 5 matching bases. The material sequenced was blood. This TCR came from a young man with Graves' hyperthyroidism that later progressed to Graves' ophthalmopathy. Written as DNA, the CDR3 is TGTGCCAGCTCACCACCGTCACAGGTTGGAAACACCATATATTTT. It encodes CASSPPSQVGNTIYF.